Below, 27 T cell receptor beta chains from the same sample are listed, as sequenced in a study of T cells after yellow fever vaccination. TCRdb reanalysed the 5' RACE reads using MiXCR and keeps one entry per CDR3 protein. This sample has some 420,000 distinct CDR3 sequences, with roughly 20% found just once. The sequences come from PBMCs, collected before the yellow fever booster vaccination. The source is a man between 18 and 35 years old who received the YFV17D yellow fever vaccine.

This clonotype was seen repeatedly, ten times or more. The CDR3 bases are TGCGCCAGCAGCCACGAGGCCCATGACGAGCAGTTCTTC. Its translation is CASSHEAHDEQFF. The V and J genes are TRBV4-1 and TRBJ2-1; D is uncertain. Germline V gene data show CDR1 as MGHRA and CDR2 as YSYEKL. The V end was cut by 3 bases, the J end by 10 bases, with 13 bases between. The CDR3 loop spans 13 amino acids.

This clonotype has more than one count but fewer than ten. The chain employs TRBV7-8 and TRBJ2-5, with TRBD1 identical over 9 bases. Germline V CDR1 and CDR2: SGHVS, FQNEAQ. V trimming: 6 bases; J trimming: 4 bases; junction bases outside the gene matches: 9. This CDR3 has 15 amino acids. The CDR3 DNA reads TGTGCCAGCAGTAAAACCCCGGACAGGGGAGAGACCCAGTACTTC. Translated: CASSKTPDRGETQYF.

This clonotype was seen only a few times. V gene TRBV12-3 or TRBV12-4 combines with J gene TRBJ2-1; D is perhaps TRBD1 or TRBD2 (5 bases each). V shed 7 bases and J shed 6 bases, with 13 bases lying between them. This CDR3 spans 13 amino acids. This CDR3 reads CASNLLGVNEQFF. The CDR3 coding sequence is TGTGCCAGCAATCTGTTGGGGGTCAATGAGCAGTTCTTC.

This clonotype has just a few counts. This rearrangement joins TRBV6-2 or TRBV6-3 to TRBJ2-1, with 9 positions matching TRBD2. This CDR3 comprises 18 residues. The V gene end was trimmed by 8 bases and the J gene end by 8 bases; junction bases not matched to a gene: 22. Per germline, CDR1 MNHEY and CDR2 SVGEGT. The CDR3 DNA reads TGTGCCAGCCTCCTGTCCCCGCTAGCGGGGTCCTTTTTGGATGAGCAGTTCTTC. Protein product: CASLLSPLAGSFLDEQFF.

The chain carries TRBV19 and TRBJ1-5; D perhaps matches TRBD1 (6 bases). This CDR3 comprises 14 residues. V lost 6 bases and J lost 5, with 14 bases in between. From germline, CDR1 is LNHDA and CDR2 SQIVND (reference sequence). The DNA for the CDR3 is TGTGCCAGTAGCCGAGGGGGGGGTGATCAGCCCCAGCATTTT. Its translation is CASSRGGGDQPQHF.

The chain joins TRBV18 to TRBJ1-5; no reliable D call. Trimming cost V 5 bases and J 3 bases, with 11 bases left between them. Germline CDR1 reads KGHSH; CDR2 reads LQKENI. This CDR3 region has 14 residues. In DNA form, the CDR3 reads TGTGCCAGCTCAGCCGGGTCCTTCAATCAGCCCCAGCATTTT. Its protein product is CASSAGSFNQPQHF.

This clonotype came up many times. The gene calls are TRBV5-1 and TRBJ2-2; 8 bases align to TRBD1. Germline V gene sequence: CDR1 SGHRS, CDR2 YFSETQ. Trimming removed 1 base from V and 5 bases from J; junction bases left unmatched: 1. The CDR3 totals 14 residues. The CDR3, as DNA: TGCGCCAGCAGCTTGCAGGGGGCAACCGGGGAGCTGTTTTTT. Protein: CASSLQGATGELFF.

This clonotype was detected many times. This sequence joins TRBV15 and TRBJ1-5; the D is unclear. From germline, CDR1 is LNHNV and CDR2 YYDKDF (reference sequence). The CDR3 is made up of 12 amino acids. V lost 9 bases, J lost 5 bases, and 11 bases lay in between. CDR3 DNA sequence: TGTGCCACTTCGGATCGGTATCAGCCCCAGCATTTT. It yields the protein CATSDRYQPQHF.

This clonotype appeared a few times. The V and J genes are TRBV5-6 and TRBJ2-3; D is undetermined. This CDR3 has 14 amino acids. Germline CDR1 reads SGHDT; CDR2 reads YYEEEE. V lost 5 bases, J lost 0 bases, and 10 bases lay in between. Written as DNA, the CDR3 is TGTGCCAGCAGGTCCGGATTTAGCACAGATACGCAGTATTTT. This gives the protein CASRSGFSTDTQYF. Variable domain in full (rest from reference TRBV5-6 and TRBJ2-3): DAGVTQSPTHLIKTRGQQVTLRCSPKSGHDTVSWYQQALGQGPQFIFQYYEEEERQRGNFPDRFSGHQFPNYSSELNVNALLLGDSALYLCASRSGFSTDTQYFGPGTRLTVL.

This clonotype turned up a few times. This chain links TRBV6-2 or TRBV6-3 with TRBJ1-5; 9 nucleotides agree with TRBD1. This CDR3 comprises 15 residues. V was pared by 8 bases and J by 6 bases, with 11 bases of the junction left unmatched. Per germline, CDR1 MNHEY and CDR2 SVGEGT. Here the CDR3 reads CASETGQGFGQPQHF. In nucleotides, the CDR3 is TGTGCCAGCGAAACGGGACAGGGATTTGGTCAGCCCCAGCATTTT.

The chain carries TRBV7-9 and TRBJ2-2; no clear D gene. The CDR3 totals 14 residues. The germline V gene has CDR1 SEHNR and CDR2 FQNEAQ (reference sequence). V was shortened by 2 bases and J by 4 bases, with 8 bases between the two germline ends. Here the CDR3 DNA reads TGTGCCAGCAGCTTAATCGGGTCCACCGGGGAGCTGTTTTTT. It encodes CASSLIGSTGELFF.

This CDR3 is CASSLSKGRNYGYTF. The CDR3 DNA reads as TGTGCCAGCAGCTTATCGAAGGGGCGCAACTATGGCTACACCTTC. The chain couples TRBV7-9 to TRBJ1-2; a weak D match, TRBD1 (5 bases). Germline V CDR1 and CDR2: SEHNR, FQNEAQ (reference sequence). This CDR3 region has 15 residues. Trimming took off 2 bases at V and 2 bases at J, with 12 bases between the two ends.

Only one count was recorded for this clonotype. The chain carries TRBV7-2 and TRBJ2-5; 10 bases agree with TRBD1. The germline CDR1 and CDR2 sequences are SGHTA and FQGNSA. The trim removed 4 bases at V and 5 bases at J, leaving 7 bases unmatched. The CDR3 spans 15 residues. Here the CDR3 reads CASSSGGQGWETQYF. DNA of the CDR3: TGTGCCAGCAGCTCCGGGGGACAGGGGTGGGAGACCCAGTACTTC.

This clonotype appeared a few times. The chain combines TRBV5-1 with TRBJ2-2; D call uncertain. The length of the CDR3 is 13 residues. Germline values: CDR1 SGHRS, CDR2 YFSETQ. V was shortened by 0 bases and J by 5 bases, with 5 bases between the two germline ends. The CDR3 here is CASSLGMTGELFF. CDR3 DNA sequence: TGCGCCAGCAGCTTGGGGATGACCGGGGAGCTGTTTTTT.

There are a few counts of this clonotype. This rearrangement joins TRBV18 to TRBJ2-7, with a weak D call TRBD1 (5 bases). CDR1 and CDR2 (germline): KGHSH, LQKENI. The V gene lost 5 bases and the J gene lost 2 bases, with 19 bases spanning the gap. This CDR3 region has 16 residues. The CDR3 nucleotides are TGTGCCAGCTCAATGGATCGGACAAAGTCCACCTACGAGCAGTACGTC. Translated, it gives CASSMDRTKSTYEQYV.

This clonotype was observed once. The V call is TRBV4-1, the J call TRBJ2-5; D remains ambiguous. In germline, CDR1 is MGHRA, CDR2 YSYEKL. V was cut by 2 bases and J by 5 bases, with 9 bases left in between. There are 13 residues in the CDR3. CDR3 DNA: TGCGCCAGCAGCCAAACACTCCGGGAGACCCAGTACTTC. Residues: CASSQTLRETQYF.

The V gene is TRBV6-5, the J gene TRBJ1-1, with D unresolved. Germline CDR1 reads MNHEY; CDR2 reads SVGAGI. CDR3 length equals 11 residues. The V and J ends lost 4 bases and 9 bases respectively, with 9 bases between them. The chain's CDR3 is CASSFGLKAFF. The DNA of the CDR3 is TGTGCCAGCAGTTTCGGGTTGAAAGCTTTCTTT.

This clonotype was found many times. This chain uses TRBV13 with TRBJ2-7; no clear D. Trimming left V 1 base short and J 5 bases short, with 6 bases between. The CDR3 is 12 amino acids. Germline values: CDR1 PRHDT, CDR2 FYEKMQ (reference sequence). In DNA form, the CDR3 reads TGTGCCAGCAGCTTAGTTGGGAACGAGCAGTACTTC. Amino acids: CASSLVGNEQYF.

There are a few counts of this clonotype. The chain is built from TRBV9 and TRBJ1-6, with D possibly TRBD1 on 5 matching bases. This CDR3 has 14 amino acids. CDR1 SGDLS and CDR2 YYNGEE come from the germline V gene. V shed 2 bases and J shed 7 bases, with 10 bases lying between them. This CDR3 reads CASSVLGANSPLHF. The CDR3 DNA sequence: TGTGCCAGCAGCGTGTTAGGGGCGAATTCACCCCTCCACTTT. Full variable domain (remainder filled in from reference TRBV9 and TRBJ1-6): DSGVTQTPKHLITATGQRVTLRCSPRSGDLSVYWYQQSLDQGLQFLIQYYNGEERAKGNILERFSAQQFPDLHSELNLSSLELGDSALYFCASSVLGANSPLHFGNGTRLTVT.

This clonotype has more than one count but fewer than ten. This chain links TRBV7-3 with TRBJ2-5; the D gene is possibly TRBD2 (6 bases). Germline V lookup: CDR1 SGHTA, CDR2 FQGTGA. CDR3 length equals 15 residues. V lost 5 bases to trimming and J lost 4 bases, with 17 bases between them. CDR3 amino acids: CASSPTGGSRETQYF. CDR3 coding DNA: TGTGCCAGCAGCCCGACCGGGGGTTCTCGAGAGACCCAGTACTTC. Full variable domain (remainder filled in from reference TRBV7-3 and TRBJ2-5): GAGVSQTPSNKVTEKGKYVELRCDPISGHTALYWYRQSLGQGPEFLIYFQGTGAADDSGLPNDRFFAVRPEGSVSTLKIQRTERGDSAVYLCASSPTGGSRETQYFGPGTRLLVL.

The rearrangement links TRBV2 to TRBJ2-7; no firm D call. The CDR3 is 15 residues long. Germline V lookup: CDR1 SNHLY, CDR2 FYNNEI. V shed 7 bases and J shed 0 bases, with 16 bases lying between them. The CDR3 here is CASKPNLISSYEQYF. The CDR3 DNA follows: TGTGCCAGCAAGCCCAACTTAATTAGCTCCTACGAGCAGTACTTC.

This clonotype showed up many times. The chain couples TRBV7-9 to TRBJ1-3; TRBD1 might be the D (5 bases). V gave up 3 bases and J gave up 6 bases, with 12 bases separating them. Germline V gene sequence: CDR1 SEHNR, CDR2 FQNEAQ (reference sequence). The CDR3 length is 14 residues. The CDR3 here is CASSFGGYENTIYF. In nucleotides, the CDR3 is TGTGCCAGCAGCTTCGGGGGTTATGAAAACACCATATATTTT.

This clonotype was detected a few times. The chain employs TRBV4-3 and TRBJ1-1; D call uncertain. The V end lost 1 base, the J end lost 2 bases, and 11 bases lay between the germline ends. CDR3 size: 15 residues. The germline V gene has CDR1 LGHNA and CDR2 YSLEER. The CDR3 here is CASSQANLGNTEAFF. CDR3 sequence (DNA): TGCGCCAGCAGCCAAGCGAATTTGGGCAACACTGAAGCTTTCTTT.

The genes are TRBV7-6 and TRBJ2-1; TRBD2 is a possible D gene (7 bases). V lost 1 base and J 7 bases, leaving 17 bases between the germline ends. The CDR3 spans 16 residues. The germline V gene encodes CDR1 SGHVS and CDR2 FNYEAQ. Written as DNA, the CDR3 is TGTGCCAGCAGCTTAGAATGGGGGGGCAATTTTAATGAGCAGTTCTTC. Residues: CASSLEWGGNFNEQFF.

A few counts support this clonotype. This chain links TRBV7-9 with TRBJ1-1; D unclear. Germline V gene data show CDR1 as SEHNR and CDR2 as FQNEAQ (reference sequence). The V end lost 5 bases, the J end lost 6 bases, and 13 bases lay between the germline ends. The CDR3 has 13 residues. The CDR3 loop reads CASSPVRSPEAFF. The CDR3, as DNA: TGTGCCAGCAGCCCAGTGAGATCCCCTGAAGCTTTCTTT.

The chain uses TRBV7-2 and TRBJ2-7; 11 bases agree with TRBD2. CDR3 length: 16 residues. Trimming cost V 5 bases and J 6 bases; bases outside gene matches: 12. Germline-derived CDR1 and CDR2 are SGHTA and FQGNSA. CDR3 protein: CASSPPGTSGGPEQYF. DNA of the CDR3: TGTGCCAGCAGCCCCCCAGGAACTAGCGGGGGCCCCGAGCAGTACTTC.

This clonotype was counted only a few times. The chain employs TRBV7-9 and TRBJ2-7, with TRBD2 matching over 7 bases. The CDR3 loop spans 15 amino acids. Germline V gene data show CDR1 as SEHNR and CDR2 as FQNEAQ (reference sequence). J was trimmed by 7 bases and V by 5 bases; bases with no gene match: 14. CDR3 amino acids: CASSLRAAGLVEQYF. The CDR3 nucleotides read TGTGCCAGCAGCCTCCGAGCAGCGGGACTTGTGGAGCAGTACTTC.